The present T cell receptor beta chain was sequenced within a study of blood T cell repertoires in COVID-19. The CDR3 is 15 residues long. Trimming shortened V by 0 bases and J by 14 bases, and 17 bases separated the two germline ends. Looked up from germline, CDR1 is LNHDA and CDR2 is SQIVND (reference sequence). The assay was immunoSEQ multiplex PCR, and TCRdb's table has in-frame clones only and misses some. The sample includes some 400,000 clones, approximately 89% of them seen just once. In its sample, this clone was seen a few times. Participants, about 18 to 90 years old, spanned fewer than 30 US areas.

Sequencing was performed on PBMCs or T cells enriched from blood (not recorded which). The sequence derives from a woman under 40 who had recovered from COVID-19. The chain has TRBV19 and TRBJ1-6; D gene unclear. The CDR3 loop is CASSIDPVSSTALHF. In DNA, the CDR3 is TGTGCCAGTAGTATAGACCCGGTCAGCTCAACAGCCCTCCACTTT.